This entry describes one TCR beta chain. Membership in each cohort depended on participant-reported clinical history. The source of the sample is a study of blood T cell repertoires in COVID-19. About the study: Samples taken during acute and convalescent COVID-19 were collected in the United States, Italy and Spain.

Some clones are missing from TCRdb's copy, which holds only in-frame ones; the method was immunoSEQ multiplex PCR. Of 240,000 or so clones listed, 86% were seen once; the top ten hold roughly 3.3%. CDR1 LGHDT and CDR2 YNNKEL come from the germline V gene (reference sequence). Trimming pared 6 bases from V and 12 bases from J, leaving 14 bases between. This CDR3 has 12 residues. Sequenced: PBMCs or T cells enriched from blood (not recorded which). This chain joins TRBV3-1 (or the pseudogene TRBV3-2) and TRBJ1-4, with D tentatively TRBD1 (5 bases). The origin of this receptor is a woman aged 40 to 50 with acute COVID-19. CDR3 sequence reads: CASSDSPQELFF. The CDR3 DNA sequence: TGTGCCAGCAGTGACAGTCCACAGGAACTGTTTTTT.